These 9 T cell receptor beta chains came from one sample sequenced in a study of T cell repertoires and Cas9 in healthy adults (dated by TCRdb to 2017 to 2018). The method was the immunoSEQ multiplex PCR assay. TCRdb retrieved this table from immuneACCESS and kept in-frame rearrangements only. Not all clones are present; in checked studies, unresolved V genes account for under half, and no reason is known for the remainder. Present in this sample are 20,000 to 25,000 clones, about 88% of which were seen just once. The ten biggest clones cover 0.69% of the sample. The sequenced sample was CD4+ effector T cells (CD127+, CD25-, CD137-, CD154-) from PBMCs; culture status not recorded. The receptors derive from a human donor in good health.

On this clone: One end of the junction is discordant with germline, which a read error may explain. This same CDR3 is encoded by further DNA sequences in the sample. This CDR3 reads CASRDRGHTNTEAFF. The CDR3, as DNA: TGTGCCAGCAGAGACAGAGGACACACGAACACTGAGGCTTTCTTT. This rearrangement joins TRBV6-1 to TRBJ1-1; perhaps TRBD1 as D (5 bases). Germline CDR1 reads MNHNS; CDR2 reads SASEGT. The CDR3 is made up of 15 amino acids.

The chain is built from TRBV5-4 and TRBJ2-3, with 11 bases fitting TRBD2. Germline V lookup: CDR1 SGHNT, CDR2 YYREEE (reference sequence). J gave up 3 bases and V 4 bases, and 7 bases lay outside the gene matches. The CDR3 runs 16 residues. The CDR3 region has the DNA TGTGCCAGCAGCCTCCCGACTAGCGGGGTGACAGATACGCAGTATTTT. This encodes CASSLPTSGVTDTQYF.

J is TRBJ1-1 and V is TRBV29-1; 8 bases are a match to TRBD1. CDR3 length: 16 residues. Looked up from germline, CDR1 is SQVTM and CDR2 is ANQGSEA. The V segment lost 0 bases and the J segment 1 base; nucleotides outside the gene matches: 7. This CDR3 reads CSVEDRKGQGNTEAFF. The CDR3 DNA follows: TGCAGCGTTGAAGACCGAAAAGGACAGGGGAACACTGAAGCTTTCTTT.

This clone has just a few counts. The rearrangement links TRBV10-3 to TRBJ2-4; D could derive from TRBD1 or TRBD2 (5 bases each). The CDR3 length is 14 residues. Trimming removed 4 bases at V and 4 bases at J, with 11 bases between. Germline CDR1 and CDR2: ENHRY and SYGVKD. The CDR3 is CAISAGTAKNIQYF. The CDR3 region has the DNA TGTGCCATCAGTGCCGGGACCGCTAAAAACATTCAGTACTTC.

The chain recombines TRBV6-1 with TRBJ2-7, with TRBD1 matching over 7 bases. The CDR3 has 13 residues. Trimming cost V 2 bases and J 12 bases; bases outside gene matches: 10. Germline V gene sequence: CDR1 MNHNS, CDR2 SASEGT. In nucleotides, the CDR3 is TGTGCCAGCAGTGAAAACCGGGACAGCCTATTGTACTTC. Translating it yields CASSENRDSLLYF.

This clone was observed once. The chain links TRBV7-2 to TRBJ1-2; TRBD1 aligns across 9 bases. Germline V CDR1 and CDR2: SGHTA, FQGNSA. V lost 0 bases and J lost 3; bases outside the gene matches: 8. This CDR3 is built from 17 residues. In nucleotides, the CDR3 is TGTGCCAGCAGCTTAGCCATACAGGGGGCGTCGTACTATGGCTACACCTTC. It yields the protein CASSLAIQGASYYGYTF.

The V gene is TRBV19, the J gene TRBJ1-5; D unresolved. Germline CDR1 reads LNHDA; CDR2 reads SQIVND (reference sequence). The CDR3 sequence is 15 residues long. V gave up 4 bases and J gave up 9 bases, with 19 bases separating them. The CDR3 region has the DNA TGTGCCAGTAGTACCCCCTTACCGCCCCTATCGCCCCAGCATTTT. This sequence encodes CASSTPLPPLSPQHF.

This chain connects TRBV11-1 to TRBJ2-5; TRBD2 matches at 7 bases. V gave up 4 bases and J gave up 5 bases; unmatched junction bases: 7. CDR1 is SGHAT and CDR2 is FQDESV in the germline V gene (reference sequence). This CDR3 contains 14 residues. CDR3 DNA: TGTGCCAGCAGCTCCCGACTAGCCGGGGAGACCCAGTACTTC. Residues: CASSSRLAGETQYF.

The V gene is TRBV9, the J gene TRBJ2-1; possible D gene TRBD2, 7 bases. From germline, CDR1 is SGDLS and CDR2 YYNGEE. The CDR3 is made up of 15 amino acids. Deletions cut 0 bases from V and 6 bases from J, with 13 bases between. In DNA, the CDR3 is TGTGCCAGCAGCGTAGTGACGGGGGGCCTCAATGAGCAGTTCTTC. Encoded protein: CASSVVTGGLNEQFF. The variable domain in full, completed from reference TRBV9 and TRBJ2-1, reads DSGVTQTPKHLITATGQRVTLRCSPRSGDLSVYWYQQSLDQGLQFLIQYYNGEERAKGNILERFSAQQFPDLHSELNLSSLELGDSALYFCASSVVTGGLNEQFFGPGTRLTVL.